The entry that follows covers one T cell receptor (beta chain) sequence. This sample is part of a study of blood T cell repertoires in COVID-19. The data were produced by immunoSEQ multiplex PCR, yet TCRdb's version contains in-frame clones alone and is incomplete. This table holds a few hundred thousand clones, about 83% found once. The CDR3 is made up of 14 amino acids. Germline V gene sequence: CDR1 SGHAT, CDR2 FQNNGV. The V and J ends lost 4 bases and 0 bases, in that order; junction bases with no gene match: 2. The sample comprised peripheral blood. The clonotype was recovered from a woman in her forties or fifties with acute or convalescent COVID-19. The rearrangement uses TRBV11-2 and TRBJ2-7; 8 bases are shared with TRBD1. The CDR3 loop reads CASSSGQGSYEQYF. The CDR3 DNA reads as TGTGCCAGCAGCTCCGGACAGGGCTCCTACGAGCAGTACTTC.